Following are 12 T cell receptor beta chains from one sample sequenced in a study of Ad26.COV2.S vaccination and SARS-CoV-2 variants (dated by TCRdb to about 2021). The treatment or condition label corresponds to: roughly 18 received Ad26.COV2.S at low or high dose, single or two shots; five or six received placebo; per-sample allocation not given. For vaccine and placebo recipients, the sequenced repertoires came from samples collected on day 63 after the first injection. Preparation of the library involved the immunoSEQ multiplex PCR assay. As stored in TCRdb, this immuneACCESS dataset retains in-frame rearrangements with V and J assigned. A fraction of the clones does not appear; measured against another copy, unresolved V genes explain less than half of the discrepancy, and the remainder lacks a known reason. The sample table records 350,000 to 450,000 clones; approximately 84% of these occur just once. Roughly 3.3% of the sample comes from the top ten.

The source material was peripheral blood, sampled in a trial of Ad26.COV2.S vaccine versus placebo. The source of these receptors is a person aged 18-60 years who received the Ad26.COV2.S COVID-19 vaccine or a placebo.

The genes are TRBV10-3 and TRBJ2-3, with D perhaps matching TRBD2 (6 bases). The CDR3 has 15 amino acids. Per the germline V gene, CDR1 is ENHRY and CDR2 is SYGVKD. V was trimmed by 3 bases and J by 4 bases, leaving 14 bases between them. The CDR3, as DNA: TGTGCCATCAGTGACCTAGCGCGCGAGGCAGATACGCAGTATTTT. Translation gives CAISDLAREADTQYF.

This chain joins TRBV7-2 and TRBJ2-7; D possibly corresponds to TRBD1 (6 bases). CDR1 and CDR2 (germline): SGHTA, FQGNSA. The CDR3 loop spans 15 amino acids. Trimming removed 5 bases at V and 4 bases at J, with 18 bases between. The CDR3 DNA follows: TGTGCCAGCAGCCTAGACAGGTCCTCCTTTTACGAGCAGTACTTC. It translates to CASSLDRSSFYEQYF. Full variable domain (missing parts from reference TRBV7-2 and TRBJ2-7): GAGVSQSPSNKVTEKGKDVELRCDPISGHTALYWYRQSLGQGLEFLIYFQGNSAPDKSGLPSDRFSAERTGGSVSTLTIQRTQQEDSAVYLCASSLDRSSFYEQYFGPGTRLTVT.

The chain has TRBV16 and TRBJ2-7; unclear D gene. CDR3 length: 13 residues. Trimming shortened V by 1 base and J by 2 bases, and 6 bases separated the two germline ends. The V gene's germline CDR1 is KGHSY and CDR2 FQNENV. The CDR3 sequence: CASSQFVTYEQYF. The CDR3 DNA is TGTGCCAGCAGCCAATTCGTCACCTACGAGCAGTACTTC.

The V and J genes are TRBV19 and TRBJ1-1; TRBD1 is a possible D gene (5 bases). Germline V gene lookup returns CDR1 LNHDA and CDR2 SQIVND (reference sequence). The CDR3 is 13 amino acids. The V gene lost 1 base and the J gene lost 4 bases, with 7 bases spanning the gap. The CDR3 nucleotides read TGTGCCAGTAGTATAGGGGACCTCACTGAAGCTTTCTTT. Its protein product is CASSIGDLTEAFF.

This clone was found a few times. CDR3 sequence reads: CASSLGLAPAYEQYF. CDR3 in DNA: TGTGCCAGCAGTTTAGGGCTAGCGCCAGCCTACGAGCAGTACTTC. The chain links TRBV27 to TRBJ2-7, with a possible D match to TRBD2 (6 bases). This CDR3 has 15 amino acids. V was clipped by 2 bases and J by 2 bases, with 13 bases between them. In germline, CDR1 is MNHEY, CDR2 SMNVEV (reference sequence).

A remark on this clone: A read error may be the cause here, since a much bigger clone is one base away. This sample also contains other DNA sequences that code for the same CDR3. V and J are TRBV6-5 and TRBJ1-1; D not certain. V lost 0 bases and J 1 base, leaving 6 bases between the germline ends. Germline V gene lookup returns CDR1 MNHEY and CDR2 SVGAGI. This CDR3 has 14 amino acids. CDR3 coding DNA: TGTGCCAGCAGTTACTCAGGAGGGAACACTGAAGCTTTCTTT. It translates to CASSYSGGNTEAFF.

This clone was seen a handful of times. V usage is TRBV7-8 and J usage is TRBJ2-3, with 9 bases that match TRBD1. This CDR3 spans 15 amino acids. In germline, CDR1 is SGHVS, CDR2 FQNEAQ. V lost 5 bases and J lost 4; bases outside the gene matches: 7. DNA for the CDR3: TGTGCCAGCAGCAAGGGACAGGGTTGGGCAGATACGCAGTATTTT. This gives the protein CASSKGQGWADTQYF.

The J gene is TRBJ2-3, the V gene TRBV7-2; tentatively, D is TRBD1 or TRBD2 (5 bases each). The V end was cut by 5 bases, the J end by 6 bases, with 18 bases between. This CDR3 has 15 residues. Germline V gene sequence: CDR1 SGHTA, CDR2 FQGNSA. The CDR3 region is CASSNEGPPRDTQYF. The CDR3 DNA is TGTGCCAGCAGCAACGAGGGGCCCCCGCGGGATACGCAGTATTTT.

This clone has only one observation. The CDR3 is CAWGVGGAASEQYF. CDR3 bases: TGTGCCTGGGGGGTCGGGGGGGCCGCCAGCGAGCAGTACTTC. The chain combines TRBV30 with TRBJ2-7, with TRBD2 matching over 8 bases. CDR3 length: 14 residues. The junction had 12 bases not matched to a gene; V was cut back by 5 bases and J by 6 bases. The germline V gene encodes CDR1 GTSNPN and CDR2 SVGIG (reference sequence).

This clone was detected a few times. The CDR3, as DNA: TGCGCCAGCAGCCAAGAAGACAGGGGGCGTTATGGCTACACCTTC. It translates to CASSQEDRGRYGYTF. This rearrangement joins TRBV4-1 to TRBJ1-2; 10 nucleotides match TRBD1. This CDR3 spans 15 amino acids. The ends lost 0 bases at V and 5 bases at J; junction bases unmatched: 3. CDR1 is MGHRA, CDR2 YSYEKL, per germline.

V is TRBV2 and J is TRBJ2-7, with 15 nucleotides matching TRBD2. With V trimmed by 4 bases and J by 5 bases, 0 bases remained unmatched. CDR1 and CDR2 from the germline V gene are SNHLY and FYNNEI. This CDR3 has 14 amino acids. The CDR3 DNA reads as TGTGCCAGCAGTGGGACTAGCGGGAGGGACGAGCAGTACTTC. Translated: CASSGTSGRDEQYF.

The chain employs TRBV27 and TRBJ2-1; D is undetermined. The CDR3 has 15 amino acids. Germline values: CDR1 MNHEY, CDR2 SMNVEV (reference sequence). The ends were cut back, 0 bases at V and 0 bases at J, with 6 bases in the middle. The CDR3 nucleotides are TGTGCCAGCAGTTTATCACCAGGCTCCTACAATGAGCAGTTCTTC. This sequence encodes CASSLSPGSYNEQFF.